Shown below are 2 T cell receptor beta chains from a single sample sequenced in a study of shared clonotypes between healthy human individuals. Here immunoSEQ multiplex PCR was the method, and the copy in TCRdb shows in-frame clones only, minus some. The sample holds about 360,000 clones, more than 60% seen once. The sample taken for sequencing was memory CD4+ T cells sorted from blood. Indicated subset: CD45RA-negative fraction. Receptors were obtained from a man aged 25 to 40 in good health.

The J gene is TRBJ2-7, the V gene TRBV5-1; D is unresolved. The V gene's germline CDR1 is SGHRS and CDR2 YFSETQ. The CDR3 runs to 14 residues. The ends were cut back, 1 base at V and 0 bases at J, with 8 bases in the middle. For the CDR3, the DNA is TGCGCCAGCAGCTTGAAGACTGACTCCTACGAGCAGTACTTC. Amino acids: CASSLKTDSYEQYF.

This clone showed up many times. The same CDR3 arises from other DNA sequences in this sample as well. The chain carries TRBV9 and TRBJ1-1, with a possible D match to TRBD1 (5 bases). Germline assignment: CDR1 SGDLS and CDR2 YYNGEE. The CDR3 has 16 amino acids. The V end lost 0 bases, the J end lost 1 base, and 13 bases lay between the germline ends. The CDR3, as DNA: TGTGCCAGCAGCGTAGGAGGGGCGCGGGGGAACACTGAAGCTTTCTTT. It encodes CASSVGGARGNTEAFF.